Listed here are 6 T cell receptor beta chains from one sample, sequenced in a study of blood T cell repertoires in COVID-19. Using immunoSEQ multiplex PCR, the repertoire was profiled, and TCRdb retains in-frame clones only, with some absent. This sample has some 150,000 clones, with 82% found just once. The sample comprised peripheral blood. These receptors came from a woman in her 70s with acute or convalescent COVID-19.

J is TRBJ1-5 and V is TRBV6-2 or TRBV6-3; D remains ambiguous. The CDR3 has 14 amino acids. Germline V gene data show CDR1 as MNHEY and CDR2 as SVGEGT. Deletions cut 5 bases from V and 3 bases from J, with 11 bases between. The CDR3 DNA follows: TGTGCCAGCAGTGCAAACAGCATCAATCAGCCCCAGCATTTT. It yields the protein CASSANSINQPQHF.

The chain uses TRBV28 and TRBJ2-2; weak D call: TRBD1 (5 bases). The germline V gene encodes CDR1 MDHEN and CDR2 SYDVKM. The CDR3 sequence is 15 residues long. V lost 3 bases and J lost 6, with 14 bases in between. Here the CDR3 reads CASSLAGSVAGELFF. The CDR3 coding sequence is TGTGCCAGCAGTTTGGCAGGGTCGGTGGCCGGGGAGCTGTTTTTT.

In its sample, this clone was seen a few times. The chain links TRBV7-2 to TRBJ1-3; a possible D gene is TRBD1 (6 bases). Germline V CDR1 and CDR2: SGHTA, FQGNSA. CDR3 length: 15 amino acids. Deletions cut 2 bases from V and 3 bases from J, with 11 bases between. The CDR3 protein is CASSLQGRLGNTIYF. CDR3 DNA sequence: TGTGCCAGCAGCTTACAGGGGCGTCTTGGAAACACCATATATTTT.

CDR3 coding DNA: TGTGCCAGCTCACCATCAGGGGGTCTAGGTCAGCCCCAGCATTTT. Amino acids: CASSPSGGLGQPQHF. The chain couples TRBV18 to TRBJ1-5; TRBD1 matches 7 bases. Germline assignment: CDR1 KGHSH and CDR2 LQKENI. After removal of 2 bases from V and 6 bases from J, the junction contained 7 bases not matched to a gene. The CDR3 contains 15 residues.

The chain recombines TRBV5-4 with TRBJ1-2, with D tentatively TRBD1 (5 bases). V shed 1 base and J shed 2 bases, with 15 bases lying between them. This CDR3 contains 16 residues. The germline V gene encodes CDR1 SGHNT and CDR2 YYREEE (reference sequence). The CDR3 nucleotides are TGTGCCAGCAGCTTGAACTATGACAGCCGAAACTATGGCTACACCTTC. This codes for CASSLNYDSRNYGYTF.

The V gene is TRBV15, the J gene TRBJ1-6, with D possibly matching TRBD1 (5 bases). Between the trimmed V and J ends, which lost 5 bases and 7 bases, there was a span of 9 bases. The germline gives CDR1 LNHNV, CDR2 YYDKDF (reference sequence). CDR3 length equals 13 residues. The CDR3 loop is CATSLDRNSPLHF. The CDR3 bases are TGTGCCACCAGCCTTGACAGAAATTCACCCCTCCACTTT.